This T cell receptor (beta chain) was retrieved from a study of siplizumab effects on memory and regulatory T cells. Study observations and caveats: Proliferating CD4+ or CD8+ clones, roughly 80-95% of them, lacked an assignable naive or memory phenotype. Left unconfirmed was the suppressive function of proliferating Tregs from siplizumab cultures.

About this clone itself: Its antigen is unidentified.

The study assayed 75,000 to 100,000 TCR templates per sample. Profiled with immunoSEQ multiplex PCR; TCRdb holds only in-frame clones, not every one. The data show approximately 84,000 clones, about 95% seen once. The V gene end was trimmed by 1 base and the J gene end by 2 bases; junction bases not matched to a gene: 4. In germline, CDR1 is MGHDK, CDR2 SYGVNS. CDR3 length equals 16 residues. The specimen sequenced was CD8+ T cells sorted from blood. This TCR was sampled from a human donor in good health. V gene TRBV25-1 combines with J gene TRBJ2-2; 7 bases are shared with TRBD1. The CDR3 nucleotides read TGTGCCAGCAGTGAATTAGGGACAGAAAACACCGGGGAGCTGTTTTTT. Its translation is CASSELGTENTGELFF.